This T cell receptor (beta chain) was identified during a study of vaccination effects on CD4 cells after COVID-19. Turning to the study itself: Following the second dose by a median of 72 days, the post-vaccine samples were obtained. The study's findings and limits: Few convalescent patients, and no early post-infection timepoints, were available to the study.

Sequencing was performed with immunoSEQ multiplex PCR; in TCRdb, only in-frame clones are kept and a portion is missing. The sample includes 30,000 to 35,000 clones, roughly four fifths seen only once; the top ten take over 1.2%. Germline trimming cut 8 bases from V and 5 bases from J; bases unmatched to any gene: 8. Per germline, CDR1 MNHEY and CDR2 SVGAGI. CDR3 size: 13 residues. Sequencing in the ViraFEST assay came after antigen-specific CD4+ T cells had been expanded with viral peptide pools, which were used to stimulate PBMC. At the end of 9 to 11 days of culture, CD4+ T cells were isolated. Everyone in the study got two shots of either the BNT162b2 or mRNA-1273 vaccine. In the vaccine recipients, nucleocapsid antibodies were negative and there was no prior SARS-CoV-2 infection. Cultures got half-medium changes with IL-2 on days 3 and 7. Comment on this clone: As yet, its antigen is unknown.

The receptor's source is a human donor who received a COVID-19 vaccine. Some clones in this sample may be carry-over from other donors' samples. The chain recombines TRBV6-5 with TRBJ1-1; TRBD1 matches at 7 bases. The source was CD4+ T cells from PBMCs cultured with HCoV-NL63 spike peptides, collected after COVID-19 vaccination. The CDR3 DNA follows: TGTGCCAGCCACAGGGGAGGTCGGACTGAAGCTTTCTTT. This translates into CASHRGGRTEAFF.